This TCR beta chain was retrieved from a study of T-cell reconstitution after alpha-beta-depleted transplantation in children. In its sample, this clonotype was seen a few times. For TCRbeta, the library was prepared with unique molecular identifiers. TCRdb re-called the PCR reads through MiXCR, storing one row per CDR3 protein. The sample holds about 610,000 distinct CDR3 sequences, roughly a tenth seen once. Source: PBMCs from the stem cell graft donor, taken from the stem cell graft. This receptor was identified in a human donor who donated a stem cell graft to a child with acute myeloid leukemia.

CDR3 sequence (DNA): TGTGCCAGCTCACTCCCCGTAAATGAGCAGTTCTTC. This encodes CASSLPVNEQFF. The rearrangement links TRBV12-3 or TRBV12-4 to TRBJ2-1; no clear D. The CDR3 sequence is 12 residues long. The V gene lost 8 bases and the J gene lost 7 bases, with 12 bases spanning the gap.